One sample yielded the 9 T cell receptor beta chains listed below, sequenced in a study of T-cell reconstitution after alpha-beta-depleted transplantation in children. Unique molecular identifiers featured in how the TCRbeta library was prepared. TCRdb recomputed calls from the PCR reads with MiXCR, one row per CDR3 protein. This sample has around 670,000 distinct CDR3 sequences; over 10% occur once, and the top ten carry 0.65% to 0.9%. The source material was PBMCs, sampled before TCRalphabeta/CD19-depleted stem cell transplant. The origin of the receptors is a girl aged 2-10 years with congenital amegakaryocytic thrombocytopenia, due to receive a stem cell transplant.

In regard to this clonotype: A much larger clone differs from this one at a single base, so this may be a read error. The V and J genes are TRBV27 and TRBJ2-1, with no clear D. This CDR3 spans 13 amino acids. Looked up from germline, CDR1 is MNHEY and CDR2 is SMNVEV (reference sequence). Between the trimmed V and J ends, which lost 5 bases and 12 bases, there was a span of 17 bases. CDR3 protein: CASSRAPRAMQFF. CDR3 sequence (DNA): TGTGCCAGCAGTAGGGCCCCCCGAGCCATGCAGTTCTTC.

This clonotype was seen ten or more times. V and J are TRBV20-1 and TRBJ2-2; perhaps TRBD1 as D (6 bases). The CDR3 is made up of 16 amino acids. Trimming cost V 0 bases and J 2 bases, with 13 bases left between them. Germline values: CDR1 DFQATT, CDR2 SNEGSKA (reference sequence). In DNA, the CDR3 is TGCAGTGCTAGAGATCTGCGGACAGTTAACACCGGGGAGCTGTTTTTT. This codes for CSARDLRTVNTGELFF.

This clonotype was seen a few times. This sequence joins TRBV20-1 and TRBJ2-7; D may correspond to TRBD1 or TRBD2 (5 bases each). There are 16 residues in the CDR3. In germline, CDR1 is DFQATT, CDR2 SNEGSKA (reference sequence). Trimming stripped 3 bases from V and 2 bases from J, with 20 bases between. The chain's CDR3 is CSASFLGQGTPYEQYF. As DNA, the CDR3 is TGCAGTGCTAGTTTTTTGGGGCAAGGGACGCCCTACGAGCAGTACTTC.

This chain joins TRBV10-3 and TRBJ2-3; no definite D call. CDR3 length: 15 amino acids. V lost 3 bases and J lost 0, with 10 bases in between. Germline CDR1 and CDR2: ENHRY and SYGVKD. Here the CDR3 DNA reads TGTGCCATCAGTGATACGGGTTCTAGCACAGATACGCAGTATTTT. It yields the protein CAISDTGSSTDTQYF.

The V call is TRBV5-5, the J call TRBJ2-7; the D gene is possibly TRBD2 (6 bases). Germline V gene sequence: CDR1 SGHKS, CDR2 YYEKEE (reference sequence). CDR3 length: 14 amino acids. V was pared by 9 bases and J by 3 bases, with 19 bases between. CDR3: CATPLPRGNYEQYF. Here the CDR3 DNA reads TGTGCCACCCCTCTCCCTCGCGGGAACTACGAGCAGTACTTC.

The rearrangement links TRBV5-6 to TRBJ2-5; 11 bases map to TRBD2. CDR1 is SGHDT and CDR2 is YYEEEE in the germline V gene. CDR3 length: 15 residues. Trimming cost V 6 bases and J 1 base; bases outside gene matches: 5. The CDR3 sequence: CASMKLAGGQETQYF. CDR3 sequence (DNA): TGTGCCAGCATGAAGCTAGCGGGAGGCCAAGAGACCCAGTACTTC.

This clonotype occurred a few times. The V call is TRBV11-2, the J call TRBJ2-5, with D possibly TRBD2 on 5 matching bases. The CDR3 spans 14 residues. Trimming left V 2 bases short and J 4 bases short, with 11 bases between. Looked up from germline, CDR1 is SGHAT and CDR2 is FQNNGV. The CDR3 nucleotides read TGTGCCAGCAGCTTAAGAGGGCCGGCAGAGACCCAGTACTTC. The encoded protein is CASSLRGPAETQYF.

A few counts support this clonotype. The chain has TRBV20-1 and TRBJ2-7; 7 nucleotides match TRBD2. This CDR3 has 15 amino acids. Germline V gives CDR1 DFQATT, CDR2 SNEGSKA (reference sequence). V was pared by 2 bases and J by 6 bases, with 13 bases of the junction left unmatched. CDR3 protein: CSARTPGGGVSEQYF. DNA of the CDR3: TGCAGTGCTAGAACCCCGGGGGGAGGGGTTAGCGAGCAGTACTTC.

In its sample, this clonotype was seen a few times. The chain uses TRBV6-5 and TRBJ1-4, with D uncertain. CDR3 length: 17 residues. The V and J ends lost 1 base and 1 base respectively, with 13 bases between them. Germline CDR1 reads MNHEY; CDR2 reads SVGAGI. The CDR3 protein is CASSYLTGGRTNEKLFF. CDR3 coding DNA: TGTGCCAGCAGTTACTTAACCGGAGGAAGAACTAATGAAAAACTGTTTTTT.